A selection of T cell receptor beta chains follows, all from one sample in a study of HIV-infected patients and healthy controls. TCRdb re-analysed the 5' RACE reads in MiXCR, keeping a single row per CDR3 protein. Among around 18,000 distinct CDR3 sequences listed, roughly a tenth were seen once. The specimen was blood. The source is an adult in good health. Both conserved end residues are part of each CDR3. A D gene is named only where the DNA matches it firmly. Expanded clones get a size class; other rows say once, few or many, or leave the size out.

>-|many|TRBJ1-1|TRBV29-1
CSVGGRRVGAEAFF
TGCAGCGTTGGGGGGCGAAGGGTAGGCGCTGAAGCTTTCTTT
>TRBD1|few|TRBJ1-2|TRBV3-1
CASSPDRGYGYTF
TGTGCCAGCAGCCCCGACAGGGGCTATGGCTACACCTTC
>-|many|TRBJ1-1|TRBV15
CATGGILNTEAFF
TGTGCCACCGGGGGCATCCTGAACACTGAAGCTTTCTTT
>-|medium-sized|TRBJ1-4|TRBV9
CASSVRAVDEKLFF
TGTGCCAGCAGCGTACGGGCCGTTGATGAAAAACTGTTTTTT
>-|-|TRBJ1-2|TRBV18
CASSPDGGGYDGYTF
TGTGCCAGCTCACCAGATGGGGGTGGGTACGATGGCTACACCTTC
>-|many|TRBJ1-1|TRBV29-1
CSVSQTGWDTEAFF
TGCAGCGTTTCCCAGACAGGCTGGGACACTGAAGCTTTCTTT
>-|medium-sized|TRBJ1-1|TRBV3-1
CASSHEATAAEAFF
TGTGCCAGCAGCCACGAGGCGACGGCAGCTGAAGCTTTCTTT
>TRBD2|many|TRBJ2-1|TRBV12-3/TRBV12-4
CASSLAGLATGEQFF
TGTGCCAGCAGTTTAGCAGGACTAGCGACTGGTGAGCAGTTCTTC
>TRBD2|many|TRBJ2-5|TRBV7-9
CASSLGSGGPQETQYF
TGTGCCAGCAGCTTGGGTAGCGGGGGCCCCCAAGAGACCCAGTACTTC
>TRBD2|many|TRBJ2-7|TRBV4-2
CASSQDRSGRDIHYEQYF
TGTGCCAGCAGCCAAGACAGGAGCGGGAGGGATATTCACTACGAGCAGTACTTC
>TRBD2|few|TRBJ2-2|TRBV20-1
CSARDWKIAGDPGELFF
TGCAGTGCTAGAGACTGGAAGATAGCGGGAGACCCCGGGGAGCTGTTTTTT
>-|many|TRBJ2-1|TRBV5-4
CASSLVEGDPFF
TGTGCCAGCAGCTTGGTGGAGGGCGACCCGTTCTTC
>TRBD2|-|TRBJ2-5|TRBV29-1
CSGRRLAGVETQYF
TGCAGCGGCAGACGACTAGCGGGGGTTGAGACCCAGTACTTC
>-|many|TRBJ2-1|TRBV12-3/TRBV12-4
CASSPPSANNEQFF
TGTGCCAGCAGTCCCCCCAGCGCGAACAATGAGCAGTTCTTC
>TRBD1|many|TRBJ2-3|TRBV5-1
CASSPLRDSPDTQYF
TGCGCCAGCAGCCCCCTTCGGGACAGCCCAGATACGCAGTATTTT
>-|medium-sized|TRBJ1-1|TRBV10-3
CAISERHRVGTEAFF
TGTGCCATCAGTGAGCGGCACAGGGTAGGCACTGAAGCTTTCTTT
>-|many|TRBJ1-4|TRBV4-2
CASSPGQSEAANEKLFF
TGTGCCAGCAGCCCAGGACAGTCAGAAGCAGCTAATGAAAAACTGTTTTTT
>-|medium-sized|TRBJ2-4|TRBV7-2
CASSQDQKNIQYF
TGTGCCAGCAGCCAGGACCAGAAAAACATTCAGTACTTC
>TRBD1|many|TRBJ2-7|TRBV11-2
CASSSPGTGLNEQYF
TGTGCCAGCAGCTCGCCCGGGACAGGGCTCAACGAGCAGTACTTC
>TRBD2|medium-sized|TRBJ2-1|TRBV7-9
CASSRTSGSNEQFF
TGTGCCAGCAGCCGGACTAGCGGATCCAATGAGCAGTTCTTC
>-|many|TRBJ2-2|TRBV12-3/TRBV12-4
CASSPRDQANTGELFF
TGTGCCAGCAGTCCCCGGGACCAAGCGAACACCGGGGAGCTGTTTTTT
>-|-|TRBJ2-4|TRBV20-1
CSASTGAKNIQYF
TGCAGTGCTAGTACGGGAGCCAAAAACATTCAGTACTTC
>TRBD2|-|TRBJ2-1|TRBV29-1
CSVESATSGNYNEQFF
TGCAGCGTTGAGTCCGCGACTAGCGGGAATTACAATGAGCAGTTCTTC
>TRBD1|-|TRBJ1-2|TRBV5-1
CASSSGTGHTDYGYTF
TGCGCCAGCAGCTCTGGGACAGGGCATACTGACTATGGCTACACCTTC
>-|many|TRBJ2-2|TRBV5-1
CASSLYLELDTGELFF
TGCGCCAGCAGCTTGTATCTGGAGTTGGACACCGGGGAGCTGTTTTTT
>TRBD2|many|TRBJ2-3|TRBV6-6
CASINSPGPGRKTDTQYF
TGTGCCAGCATTAACTCCCCAGGCCCCGGGAGGAAGACAGATACGCAGTATTTT
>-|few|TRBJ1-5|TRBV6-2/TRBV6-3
CASSYRPEIYSNQPQHF
TGTGCCAGCAGTTACCGGCCCGAGATCTATAGCAATCAGCCCCAGCATTTT
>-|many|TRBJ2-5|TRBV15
CATSRAHGSETQYF
TGTGCCACCAGCAGAGCACATGGCTCGGAGACCCAGTACTTC
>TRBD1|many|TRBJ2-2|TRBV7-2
CASSGTGVAGELFF
TGTGCCAGCAGTGGGACAGGGGTGGCCGGGGAGCTGTTTTTT
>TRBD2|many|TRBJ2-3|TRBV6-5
CASSSLAGGPTDTQYF
TGTGCCAGCAGTTCCTTAGCGGGAGGGCCTACAGATACGCAGTATTTT
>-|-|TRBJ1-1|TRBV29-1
CSARTLVTEAFF
TGCAGCGCCCGGACCCTTGTTACTGAAGCTTTCTTT
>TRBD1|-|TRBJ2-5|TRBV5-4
CASSLYGGQDQETQYF
TGTGCCAGCAGCTTGTATGGCGGACAGGATCAAGAGACCCAGTACTTC
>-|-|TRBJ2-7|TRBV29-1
CSTGSSPSNEQYF
TGCAGCACCGGCAGCTCCCCATCCAACGAGCAGTACTTC
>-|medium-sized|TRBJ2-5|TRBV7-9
CASRIEETQYF
TGTGCCAGCAGAATCGAAGAGACCCAGTACTTC
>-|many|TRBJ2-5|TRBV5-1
CASSVLRGVGETQYF
TGCGCCAGCAGCGTACTAAGGGGAGTAGGGGAGACCCAGTACTTC
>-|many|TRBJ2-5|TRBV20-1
CSARDPGRETQYF
TGCAGTGCTAGAGATCCCGGTCGAGAGACCCAGTACTTC
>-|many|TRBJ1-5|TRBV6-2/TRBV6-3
CASSYGQLGQPQHF
TGTGCCAGCAGTTACGGGCAGCTGGGCCAGCCCCAGCATTTT
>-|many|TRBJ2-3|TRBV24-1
CATSESTDTQYF
TGTGCCACCAGTGAAAGCACAGATACGCAGTATTTT
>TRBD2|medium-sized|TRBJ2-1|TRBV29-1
CSVEDPGRGAHNEQFF
TGCAGCGTTGAAGACCCGGGGCGGGGGGCCCACAATGAGCAGTTCTTC
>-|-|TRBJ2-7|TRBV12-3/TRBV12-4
CASSLDLGPRGYEQYF
TGTGCCAGCAGTTTAGATTTGGGCCCCCGAGGGTACGAGCAGTACTTC
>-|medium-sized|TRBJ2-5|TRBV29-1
CSAGDSWRETQYF
TGCAGCGCCGGGGACTCGTGGCGGGAGACCCAGTACTTC
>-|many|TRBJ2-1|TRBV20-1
CSAQLLTDNEQFF
TGCAGTGCTCAACTGCTGACTGACAATGAGCAGTTCTTC
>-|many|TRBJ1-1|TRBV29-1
CSVVRGTTEAFF
TGCAGCGTTGTAAGAGGGACGACTGAAGCTTTCTTT
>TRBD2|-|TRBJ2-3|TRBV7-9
CASSLEGVAGTDTQYF
TGTGCCAGCAGCTTAGAAGGAGTAGCGGGGACAGATACGCAGTATTTT
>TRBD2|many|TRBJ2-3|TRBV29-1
CSVEGRTSGASTDTQYF
TGCAGCGTTGAAGGTCGGACTAGCGGGGCTAGCACAGATACGCAGTATTTT
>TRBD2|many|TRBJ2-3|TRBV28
CASSLYWTSGSSTDTQYF
TGTGCCAGCAGTTTATACTGGACTAGCGGGAGTAGCACAGATACGCAGTATTTT
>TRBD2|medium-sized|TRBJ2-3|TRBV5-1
CASSFGTNTDTQYF
TGCGCCAGCAGCTTCGGGACTAACACAGATACGCAGTATTTT
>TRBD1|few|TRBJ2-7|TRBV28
CASSSYRGPSGEQYF
TGTGCCAGCAGTTCCTACAGGGGCCCGTCGGGCGAGCAGTACTTC
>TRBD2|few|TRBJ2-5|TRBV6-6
CASSYGPSGNQETQYF
TGTGCCAGCAGTTACGGTCCTAGCGGGAACCAAGAGACCCAGTACTTC
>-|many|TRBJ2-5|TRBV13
CASSQDSQETQYF
TGTGCCAGCAGTCAGGACAGTCAAGAGACCCAGTACTTC
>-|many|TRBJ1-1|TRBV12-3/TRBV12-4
CASRGHNTEAFF
TGTGCCAGCAGGGGTCACAACACTGAAGCTTTCTTT
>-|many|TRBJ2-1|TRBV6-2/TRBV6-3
CASTVGGGGSYNEQFF
TGTGCCAGCACCGTCGGAGGGGGGGGCTCCTACAATGAGCAGTTCTTC
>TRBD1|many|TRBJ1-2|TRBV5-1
CASSSETGAYGYTF
TGCGCCAGCAGCTCAGAGACAGGGGCGTATGGCTACACCTTC
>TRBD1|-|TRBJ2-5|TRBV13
CASSYRQGLQETQYF
TGTGCCAGCAGCTATCGACAGGGCCTCCAAGAGACCCAGTACTTC